These T cell receptor beta chains were read from a single sample in a study of T cell changes during pregnancy in multiple sclerosis. Clones were sequenced by immunoSEQ multiplex PCR, and TCRdb holds only the in-frame ones, with some missing. The data contain 95,000 to 100,000 clones, approximately 91% of them singletons. The sequenced sample was peripheral blood, obtained in the second trimester of pregnancy. The source is a female donor with multiple sclerosis, enrolled in a pregnancy study. CDR3s leave out the opening cysteine and the closing phenylalanine or tryptophan.

v_call	j_call	cdr3_aa
TRBV6-1	TRBJ1-2	ASQTPGGIYGYT
TRBV10-1	TRBJ2-7	ASSEGYAGGPSLRTY
TRBV19	TRBJ2-7	ASSNTGIYGYEQY
TRBV28	TRBJ2-5	ASSLWDRQETQY
TRBV27	TRBJ2-7	ASTSPGQGRYEQY
TRBV6-6	TRBJ2-3	ASTPRDTDTQY
TRBV7-8	TRBJ1-2	ASSLAAGQYMGYT
TRBV5-1	TRBJ2-1	ASSLELGPGEQF
TRBV28	TRBJ2-6	ATHQGQTGANVLT
TRBV2	TRBJ1-2	ASREERVYT
TRBV25-1	TRBJ2-2	ASGTVELF
TRBV7-2	TRBJ2-3	ASSFLRTGGPDTQY
TRBV6-1	TRBJ2-1	ASSEFRRGWGNEQF
TRBV2	TRBJ1-1	ASSDPDTEAF
TRBV27	TRBJ2-5	ASSFFGQMETQY
TRBV6-1	TRBJ2-7	ASSDGTAKTNEQY
TRBV19	TRBJ2-1	ASSSFTAEEKDEQF
TRBV28	TRBJ2-2	ASRFGGGRADTGELF
TRBV7-6	TRBJ2-1	ASSLAGVAGGYNEQF
TRBV9	TRBJ1-2	ASSVDVNSAYYGYT
TRBV2	TRBJ1-5	ASSEAPGATNQPQH
TRBV27	TRBJ2-7	ASSSHPADRAVLEQY
TRBV9	TRBJ2-3	ASSPGGLAGGLGRNTQY
TRBV30	TRBJ2-3	AWGLAGGDTQY
TRBV13	TRBJ1-4	ASSLFGRGATNEKLF
TRBV7-9	TRBJ1-1	ASSLADRVTEAF
TRBV11-2	TRBJ2-5	ASSLGGRGGETQY
TRBV27	TRBJ2-3	ASSSRLAGTADTQY
TRBV18	TRBJ1-1	ASSPGQGGTEAF
TRBV7-2	TRBJ2-2	ASSRAGGPNTGELF
TRBV6-1	TRBJ2-2	ASSVRDRSLGELF
TRBV18	TRBJ2-7	ASSPGTGAPEY
TRBV30	TRBJ2-7	AWNVGTGDNEQY
TRBV18	TRBJ1-1	ASSPNIQGEGAF
TRBV27	TRBJ2-7	ASSLQYFGYSGNEQY
TRBV5-5	TRBJ1-2	ASSLVTGAANYGYT
TRBV28	TRBJ2-2	ASSFPSREPNTGELF
TRBV19	TRBJ2-5	ASSITGGETQY
TRBV5-1	TRBJ1-4	ASSLRPGTENEKLF
TRBV7-6	TRBJ2-7	ASSSGQTYEQY
TRBV9	TRBJ1-5	ASSVLTGSNQPQH